Below are 27 T cell receptor beta chains sequenced from a single sample in a study of blood T cells in healthy people across ages. The use of a sample-barcoded 5' primer and a J-beta primer mix characterized a second PCR of roughly 6 to 11 cycles. TCRdb processed the 5' RACE reads anew with MiXCR; each CDR3 protein has one entry. In the table there are fewer than 800,000 distinct CDR3 sequences, around a fifth of which are singletons. The material sequenced was blood. These receptor sequences come from a man between 65 and 85 years old in good health.

This clonotype was seen many times. CDR3 residues: CSAPTSGSYNEQFF. The CDR3, as DNA: TGCAGTGCACCGACTAGCGGTTCCTACAATGAGCAGTTCTTC. The V call is TRBV20-1, the J call TRBJ2-1; 9 bases line up with TRBD2. The germline CDR1 and CDR2 sequences are DFQATT and SNEGSKA (reference sequence). This CDR3 spans 14 amino acids. The ends lost 6 bases at V and 1 base at J; junction bases unmatched: 4.

The chain combines TRBV7-9 with TRBJ1-4; no clear D. The germline gives CDR1 SEHNR, CDR2 FQNEAQ (reference sequence). This CDR3 is 16 amino acids long. V lost 1 base and J 4 bases, leaving 13 bases between the germline ends. CDR3 sequence reads: CASSLGEQNLNEKLFF. The CDR3 DNA is TGTGCCAGCAGCTTAGGGGAGCAGAACCTTAATGAAAAACTGTTTTTT.

The J gene is TRBJ2-5, the V gene TRBV20-1; D uncertain. V lost 5 bases and J 3 bases, leaving 10 bases between the germline ends. Per the germline V gene, CDR1 is DFQATT and CDR2 is SNEGSKA (reference sequence). This CDR3 has 12 amino acids. The CDR3 bases are TGCAGTGCTGCCGGCGAGAAAGAGACCCAGTACTTC. Translated: CSAAGEKETQYF.

A few counts support this clonotype. The chain has TRBV25-1 and TRBJ1-1; TRBD1 aligns across 9 bases. V dropped 8 bases and J dropped 5; count of bases not matched to a gene: 12. The CDR3 spans 15 residues. Looked up from germline, CDR1 is MGHDK and CDR2 is SYGVNS. The CDR3 coding sequence is TGTGCCAGCGGAAAAACAGGGGGCAGAGAGACTGAAGCTTTCTTT. This gives the protein CASGKTGGRETEAFF.

The chain uses TRBV5-1 and TRBJ2-1; D unclear. CDR1 SGHRS and CDR2 YFSETQ come from the germline V gene. Trimming left V 0 bases short and J 6 bases short, with 22 bases between. This CDR3 comprises 18 residues. CDR3 residues: CASSLAATPFGYSNEQFF. Here the CDR3 DNA reads TGCGCCAGCAGCTTGGCGGCTACCCCTTTTGGCTACTCCAATGAGCAGTTCTTC.

CDR3 DNA: TGTGCCAGCAGCCCAAGCGGGAGACGTACCTACGAGGAGCAGTACTTC. This sequence encodes CASSPSGRRTYEEQYF. The chain combines TRBV7-9 with TRBJ2-7, with 8 bases that match TRBD2. Germline V gives CDR1 SEHNR, CDR2 FQNEAQ (reference sequence). This CDR3 region has 16 residues. V shed 5 bases, J shed 7 bases, and the junction held 16 bases outside the gene matches. Complete variable domain (other parts from reference TRBV7-9 and TRBJ2-7): DTGVSQNPRHKITKRGQNVTFRCDPISEHNRLYWYRQTLGQGPEFLTYFQNEAQLEKSRLLSDRFSAERPKGSFSTLEIQRTEQGDSAMYLCASSPSGRRTYEEQYFGPGTRLTVT.

The DNA for the CDR3 is TGCAGTGCTAGAAGGGCTAGCGGGCCTACCCAGCAGTACTTC. It specifies CSARRASGPTQQYF. The V call is TRBV20-1, the J call TRBJ2-7; 8 nucleotides agree with TRBD2. Losses at the gene ends were 2 bases for V and 8 bases for J; bases not matched to a gene: 11. Germline CDR1 reads DFQATT; CDR2 reads SNEGSKA (reference sequence). CDR3 length equals 14 residues.

The chain recombines TRBV20-1 with TRBJ2-7; D ambiguous. CDR3 size: 15 residues. The V gene lost 4 bases and the J gene lost 6 bases, with 22 bases spanning the gap. Germline assignment: CDR1 DFQATT and CDR2 SNEGSKA (reference sequence). CDR3 residues: CSATAASPNSGEQYF. The CDR3 bases are TGCAGTGCTACTGCGGCGAGTCCCAACTCGGGCGAGCAGTACTTC.

The gene calls are TRBV7-9 and TRBJ2-6; D is ambiguous. The CDR3 totals 17 residues. CDR1 is SEHNR, CDR2 FQNEAQ, per germline (reference sequence). V gave up 3 bases and J gave up 1 base, with 13 bases separating them. The CDR3 coding sequence is TGTGCCAGCAGCTTTATGGCCCGTCCGTCTGGGGCCAACGTCCTGACTTTC. Translating it yields CASSFMARPSGANVLTF.

This clonotype was seen a handful of times. V usage is TRBV24-1 and J usage is TRBJ2-6; 8 nucleotides match TRBD1. Germline V gene lookup returns CDR1 KGHDR and CDR2 SFDVKD. J was trimmed by 11 bases and V by 9 bases; bases with no gene match: 5. This CDR3 has 12 residues. Here the CDR3 reads CATGTGPDVLTF. Written as DNA, the CDR3 is TGTGCCACCGGGACAGGACCTGACGTCCTGACTTTC.

The chain employs TRBV6-2 or TRBV6-3 and TRBJ2-4, with 14 bases matching TRBD2. V dropped 2 bases and J dropped 8; count of bases not matched to a gene: 5. Germline V lookup: CDR1 MNHEY, CDR2 SVGEGT. CDR3 size: 16 residues. The CDR3 DNA follows: TGTGCCAGCAGTTACCAGGGACTAGCGGGAGTGGACATTCAGTACTTC. It specifies CASSYQGLAGVDIQYF.

The rearrangement joins TRBV19 to TRBJ1-1; D might be TRBD1 (6 bases). V lost 1 base, J lost 0 bases, and 6 bases lay in between. In germline, CDR1 is LNHDA, CDR2 SQIVND (reference sequence). The CDR3 has 14 amino acids. DNA of the CDR3: TGTGCCAGTAGTATAGGACAGGTGAACACTGAAGCTTTCTTT. Amino acids: CASSIGQVNTEAFF. Full variable domain (rest looked up from reference TRBV19 and TRBJ1-1): DGGITQSPKYLFRKEGQNVTLSCEQNLNHDAMYWYRQDPGQGLRLIYYSQIVNDFQKGDIAEGYSVSREKKESFPLTVTSAQKNPTAFYLCASSIGQVNTEAFFGQGTRLTVV.

This sequence joins TRBV28 and TRBJ1-3; no reliable D call. The CDR3 totals 14 residues. CDR1 and CDR2 from the germline V gene are MDHEN and SYDVKM. Trimming shortened V by 3 bases and J by 3 bases, and 9 bases separated the two germline ends. The CDR3 is CASSFGPFGNTIYF. CDR3 coding DNA: TGTGCCAGCAGTTTCGGACCCTTTGGAAACACCATATATTTT.

The gene calls are TRBV3-1 and TRBJ2-2, with D hard to call. In germline, CDR1 is LGHDT, CDR2 YNNKEL (reference sequence). Trimming took off 0 bases at V and 6 bases at J, with 11 bases between the two ends. CDR3 size: 15 residues. The CDR3 DNA is TGTGCCAGCAGCCAAGATTTATCGCAGCCCGGGGAGCTGTTTTTT. Its protein is CASSQDLSQPGELFF. Drawing the rest from reference TRBV3-1 and TRBJ2-2, the complete variable domain is DTAVSQTPKYLVTQMGNDKSIKCEQNLGHDTMYWYKQDSKKFLKIMFSYNNKELIINETVPNRFSPKSPDKAHLNLHINSLELGDSAVYFCASSQDLSQPGELFFGEGSRLTVL.

As to this clonotype: An end of the junction differs from the germline gene, which may be a read error. The chain is built from TRBV4-2 and TRBJ2-1, with 7 bases matching TRBD2. This CDR3 comprises 17 residues. Germline CDR1 reads LGHNA; CDR2 reads YNFKEQ. The CDR3 coding sequence is TGTGCCAGTAGCCATACCATGGGGGGGTCGGGGAACAATGAGCAGTTCTTC. Its protein is CASSHTMGGSGNNEQFF.

In this sample, this clonotype turned up a few times. The CDR3 sequence is CASSYQGAVPAGAWEQFF. In nucleotides, the CDR3 is TGTGCCAGCAGCTACCAGGGAGCTGTGCCAGCGGGAGCATGGGAGCAGTTCTTC. The rearrangement uses TRBV7-6 and TRBJ2-5; 8 nucleotides agree with TRBD2. The J call may be wrong; the DNA end is better matched by TRBJ2-1. Germline V gene lookup returns CDR1 SGHVS and CDR2 FNYEAQ. The CDR3 has 18 residues.

This clonotype has a handful of counts. At one of its ends the junction is not consistent with the germline gene, which may arise from a read error. This chain connects TRBV15 to TRBJ2-2; D is perhaps TRBD2 (5 bases). This CDR3 region has 16 residues. Looked up from germline, CDR1 is LNHNV and CDR2 is YYDKDF (reference sequence). The CDR3 here is CATSSRPETVFGELFF. The DNA of the CDR3 is TGTGCCACCAGCAGTCGCCCGGAGACGGTCTTCGGGGAGTTGTTTTTT.

J is TRBJ2-5 and V is TRBV4-3; D perhaps matches TRBD2 (6 bases). The J call may be faulty, since TRBJ2-1 better matches the DNA end. This CDR3 region has 16 residues. The germline gives CDR1 LGHNA, CDR2 YSLEER. The CDR3 is CASSQDGLAPYNEQFF. For the CDR3, the DNA is TGCGCCAGCAGCCAAGATGGGCTAGCGCCCTACAATGAGCAGTTCTTC.

The genes are TRBV28 and TRBJ2-5, with a tentative D call TRBD1 (6 bases). Matching the DNA end better, TRBJ2-1 makes the J call doubtful. There are 14 residues in the CDR3. The germline V gene has CDR1 MDHEN and CDR2 SYDVKM. Written as DNA, the CDR3 is TGTGCCAGCAAACCGGGACCCCGGACAGAGGAGCAGTTCTTC. It translates to CASKPGPRTEEQFF.

This sequence joins TRBV5-1 and TRBJ2-5, with D possibly matching TRBD1 (6 bases). This CDR3 comprises 15 residues. V lost 6 bases and J lost 0, with 15 bases in between. Germline V gene lookup returns CDR1 SGHRS and CDR2 YFSETQ. CDR3 nucleotide sequence: TGCGCCAGCACCTATCTAGGGACAAACCAAGAGACCCAGTACTTC. Protein product: CASTYLGTNQETQYF.

The chain carries TRBV6-2 or TRBV6-3 and TRBJ2-5; TRBD2 agrees at 10 bases. The DNA end favors TRBJ2-7, so the J call may be wrong. Germline V gene lookup returns CDR1 MNHEY and CDR2 SVGEGT. The CDR3 length is 17 residues. CDR3 sequence: CASSYSQGLAEYYEQYF. CDR3 bases: TGTGCCAGCAGTTACTCGCAAGGACTAGCGGAGTACTACGAGCAGTACTTC.

This sequence joins TRBV6-2 or TRBV6-3 and TRBJ1-2, with a tentative D call TRBD1 (5 bases). The length of the CDR3 is 14 residues. V was trimmed by 2 bases and J by 4 bases, leaving 11 bases between them. Germline V gene lookup returns CDR1 MNHEY and CDR2 SVGEGT. CDR3 DNA: TGTGCCAGCAGTTACCGGGACGGAGCCTATGGCTACACCTTC. Translating gives CASSYRDGAYGYTF.

Comment on this clonotype: A much larger clone differs from this one at a single base, so this may be a read error. This chain links TRBV11-2 with TRBJ2-5; TRBD2 might be the D (6 bases). The CDR3 loop spans 13 amino acids. Germline assignment: CDR1 SGHAT and CDR2 FQNNGV. CDR3 amino acids: CASSLEGLETQCF. Here the CDR3 DNA reads TGTGCCAGCAGCTTGGAGGGCCTGGAGACCCAGTGCTTC.

This clonotype was counted between two and nine times. The gene calls are TRBV29-1 and TRBJ2-2, with D perhaps matching TRBD1 or TRBD2 (6 bases each). V was cut by 5 bases and J by 2 bases, with 18 bases left in between. CDR3 size: 16 residues. Per germline, CDR1 SQVTM and CDR2 ANQGSEA. The CDR3 protein is CSVKRGVGGNTGELFF. As DNA, the CDR3 is TGCAGCGTTAAGAGGGGGGTCGGGGGTAACACCGGGGAGCTGTTTTTT.

This clonotype was detected only a few times. V usage is TRBV6-2 or TRBV6-3 and J usage is TRBJ1-1; 7 bases map to TRBD1. V shed 7 bases and J 6 bases; nucleotides not matched to a gene: 2. CDR3 length: 11 amino acids. The germline V gene has CDR1 MNHEY and CDR2 SVGEGT. This chain's CDR3 is CASTRGAEAFF. The DNA of the CDR3 is TGTGCCAGCACCAGGGGGGCTGAAGCTTTCTTT.

This clonotype was observed a handful of times. The chain employs TRBV29-1 and TRBJ2-7; 8 bases match TRBD2. There are 13 residues in the CDR3. J lost 5 bases, V lost 3 bases, and 6 bases had no gene match. The germline V gene has CDR1 SQVTM and CDR2 ANQGSEA. The CDR3 nucleotides are TGCAGCGTTGATTGGGCGGGAGGAAACGAGCAGTACTTC. Translated, it gives CSVDWAGGNEQYF.

A few counts support this clonotype. This chain connects TRBV28 to TRBJ2-4; a weak D match, TRBD1 (6 bases). CDR1 and CDR2 from the germline V gene are MDHEN and SYDVKM. The V gene lost 7 bases and the J gene lost 1 base, with 20 bases spanning the gap. CDR3 size: 17 residues. This CDR3 reads CASIPQARGLAKNIQYF. DNA for the CDR3: TGTGCCAGCATCCCCCAGGCCAGGGGTCTTGCCAAAAACATTCAGTACTTC.